The source of this TCR beta chain is a study of T cells in localized non-small cell lung cancer. Clones were sequenced by immunoSEQ multiplex PCR, and TCRdb holds only the in-frame ones, with some missing. This table has 40,000 or so clones, 81% appearing once. Germline lookup yields CDR1 KGHSH and CDR2 LQKENI. The CDR3 is 15 residues long. The V end was cut by 6 bases, the J end by 0 bases, with 12 bases between. V usage is TRBV18 and J usage is TRBJ1-5; the D gene is possibly TRBD1 (5 bases). The source is a male donor at least 60 years old with stage II lung adenocarcinoma. Here the sequenced sample was peripheral blood mononuclear cells, taken before any cancer treatment. The CDR3 here is CASSPEGYSNQPQHF. In nucleotides, the CDR3 is TGTGCCAGCTCCCCAGAGGGGTATAGCAATCAGCCCCAGCATTTT.